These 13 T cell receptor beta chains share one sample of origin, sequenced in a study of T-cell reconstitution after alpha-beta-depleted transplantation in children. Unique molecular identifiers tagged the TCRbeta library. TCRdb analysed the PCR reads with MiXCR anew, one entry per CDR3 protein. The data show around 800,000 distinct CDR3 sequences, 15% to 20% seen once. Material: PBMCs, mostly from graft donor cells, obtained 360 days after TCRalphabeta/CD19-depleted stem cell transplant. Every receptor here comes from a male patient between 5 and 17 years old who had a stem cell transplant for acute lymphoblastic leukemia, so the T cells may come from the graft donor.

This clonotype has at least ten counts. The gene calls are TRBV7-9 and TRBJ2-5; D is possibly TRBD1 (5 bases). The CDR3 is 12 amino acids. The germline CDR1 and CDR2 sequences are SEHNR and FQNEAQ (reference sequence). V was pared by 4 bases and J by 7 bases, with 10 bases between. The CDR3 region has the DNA TGTGCCAGCAGCTCAATTCAGGGGACCCAGTACTTC. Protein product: CASSSIQGTQYF.

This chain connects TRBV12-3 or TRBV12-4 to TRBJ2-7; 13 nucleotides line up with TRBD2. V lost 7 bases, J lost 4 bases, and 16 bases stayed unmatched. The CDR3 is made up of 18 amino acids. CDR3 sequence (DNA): TGTGCCAGCAAACCGGGACTAGCGGGACCCTCGCAACCTTACGAGCAGTACTTC. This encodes CASKPGLAGPSQPYEQYF.

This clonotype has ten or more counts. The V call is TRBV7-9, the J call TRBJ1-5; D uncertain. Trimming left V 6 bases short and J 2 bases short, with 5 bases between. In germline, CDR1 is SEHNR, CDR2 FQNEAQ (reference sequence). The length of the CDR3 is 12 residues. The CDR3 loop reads CASRVGNQPQHF. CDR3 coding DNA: TGTGCCAGCAGGGTGGGCAATCAGCCCCAGCATTTT.

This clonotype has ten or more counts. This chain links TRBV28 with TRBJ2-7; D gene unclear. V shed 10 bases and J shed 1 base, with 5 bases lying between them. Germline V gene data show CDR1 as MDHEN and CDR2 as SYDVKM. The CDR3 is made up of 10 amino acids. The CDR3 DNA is TGTGCCACCCTTTCCTACGAGCAGTACTTC. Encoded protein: CATLSYEQYF.

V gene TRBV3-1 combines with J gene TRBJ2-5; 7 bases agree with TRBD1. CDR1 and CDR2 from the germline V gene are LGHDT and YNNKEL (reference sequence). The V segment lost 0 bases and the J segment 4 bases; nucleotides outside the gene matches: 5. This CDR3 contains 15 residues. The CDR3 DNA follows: TGTGCCAGCAGCCAAGAAGAGGGGGCCAGAGAGACCCAGTACTTC. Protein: CASSQEEGARETQYF.

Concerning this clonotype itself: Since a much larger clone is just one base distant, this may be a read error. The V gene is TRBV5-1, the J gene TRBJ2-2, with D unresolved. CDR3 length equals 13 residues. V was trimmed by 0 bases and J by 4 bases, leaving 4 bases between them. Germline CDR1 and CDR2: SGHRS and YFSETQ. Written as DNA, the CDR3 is TGCGCCAGCAGCTTGGCCCCCACCGGGGAGCTGTTTTTT. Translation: CASSLAPTGELFF.

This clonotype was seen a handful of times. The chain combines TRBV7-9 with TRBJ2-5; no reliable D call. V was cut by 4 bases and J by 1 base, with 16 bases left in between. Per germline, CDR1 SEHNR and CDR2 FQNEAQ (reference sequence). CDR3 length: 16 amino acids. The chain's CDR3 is CASSSHPLTVQETQYF. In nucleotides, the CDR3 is TGTGCCAGCAGCTCCCACCCCCTGACGGTCCAAGAGACCCAGTACTTC.

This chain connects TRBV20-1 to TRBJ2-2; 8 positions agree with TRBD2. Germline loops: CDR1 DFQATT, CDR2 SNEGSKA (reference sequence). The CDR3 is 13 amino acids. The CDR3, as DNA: TGCAGCGGGAGGGACGGTCCCACCGGGGAGCTGTTTTTT. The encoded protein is CSGRDGPTGELFF.

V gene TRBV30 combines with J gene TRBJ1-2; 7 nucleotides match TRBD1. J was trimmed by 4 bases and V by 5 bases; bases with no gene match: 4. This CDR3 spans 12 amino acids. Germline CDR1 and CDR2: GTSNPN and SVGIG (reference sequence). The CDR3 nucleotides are TGTGCCTGGGTCGGGACAGCCTATGGCTACACCTTC. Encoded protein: CAWVGTAYGYTF.

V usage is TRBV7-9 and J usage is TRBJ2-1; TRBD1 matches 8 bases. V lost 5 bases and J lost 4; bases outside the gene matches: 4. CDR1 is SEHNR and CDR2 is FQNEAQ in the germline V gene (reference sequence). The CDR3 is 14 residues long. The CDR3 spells CASSTRQGYNEQFF. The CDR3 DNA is TGTGCCAGCAGCACTAGACAGGGGTACAATGAGCAGTTCTTC.

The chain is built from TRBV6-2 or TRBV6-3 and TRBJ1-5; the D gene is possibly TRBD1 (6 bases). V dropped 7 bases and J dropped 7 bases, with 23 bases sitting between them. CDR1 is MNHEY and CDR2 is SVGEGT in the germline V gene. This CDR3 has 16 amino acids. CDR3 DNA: TGTGCCAGCACGCTCGGGGGGGTTCTACAGGGCCAGCCCCAGCATTTT. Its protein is CASTLGGVLQGQPQHF.

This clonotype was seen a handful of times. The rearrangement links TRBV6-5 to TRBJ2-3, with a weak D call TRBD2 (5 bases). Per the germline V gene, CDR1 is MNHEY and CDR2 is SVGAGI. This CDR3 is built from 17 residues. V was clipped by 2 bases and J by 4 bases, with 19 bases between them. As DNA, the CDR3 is TGTGCCAGCAGTTACGAGTCCCGTCTAGCAGGCGCAGATACGCAGTATTTT. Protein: CASSYESRLAGADTQYF.

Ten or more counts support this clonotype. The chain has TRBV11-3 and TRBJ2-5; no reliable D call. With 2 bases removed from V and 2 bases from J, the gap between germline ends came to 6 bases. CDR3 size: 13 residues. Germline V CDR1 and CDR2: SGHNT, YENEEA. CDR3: CASSLYGQETQYF. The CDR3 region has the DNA TGTGCCAGCAGCTTATATGGGCAAGAGACCCAGTACTTC.